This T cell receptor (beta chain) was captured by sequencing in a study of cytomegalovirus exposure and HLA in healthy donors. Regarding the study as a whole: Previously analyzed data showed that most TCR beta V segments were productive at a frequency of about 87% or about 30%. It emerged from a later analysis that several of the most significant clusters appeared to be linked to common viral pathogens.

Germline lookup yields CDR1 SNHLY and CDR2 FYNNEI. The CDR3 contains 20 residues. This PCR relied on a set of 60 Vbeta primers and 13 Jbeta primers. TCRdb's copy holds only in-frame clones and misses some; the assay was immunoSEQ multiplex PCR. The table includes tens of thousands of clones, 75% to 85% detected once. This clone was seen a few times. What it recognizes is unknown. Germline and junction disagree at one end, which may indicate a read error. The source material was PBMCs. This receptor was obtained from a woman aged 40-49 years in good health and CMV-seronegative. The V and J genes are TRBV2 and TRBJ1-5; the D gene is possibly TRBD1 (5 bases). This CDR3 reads CASSEPRTGLAGYSNQPQNF. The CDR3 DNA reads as TGTGCCAGCAGTGAACCCCGTACAGGCCTCGCAGGATATAGCAATCAGCCCCAGAATTTT.